This T cell receptor beta chain was retrieved from a study of T cells in localized non-small cell lung cancer. Overall study findings and caveats: Investigators sequenced only a single tumor region, leaving heterogeneity possible. In uninvolved adjacent lung, T cell clonality reached its highest value, exceeding tumor. Adjacent lung exhibited a median of about 50 among the 100 most abundant tumor clones.

This clone was found once. Its antigen is unknown. TCRdb keeps only in-frame clones here, not all; method: immunoSEQ multiplex PCR. The table records 20,000 to 25,000 clones, roughly 91% of them present only once. The CDR3 spans 14 residues. The germline gives CDR1 LNHDA, CDR2 SQIVND (reference sequence). V was shortened by 5 bases and J by 0 bases, with 9 bases between the two germline ends. This clonotype was obtained from an older male donor with stage I lung adenocarcinoma. The V and J genes are TRBV19 and TRBJ2-3; no definite D call. The material was peripheral blood, obtained before any cancer treatment. The CDR3 DNA reads TGTGCCAGTAGTCGTAGCACCAGCACAGATACGCAGTATTTT. Amino acids: CASSRSTSTDTQYF. The full variable domain, its missing parts supplied by reference TRBV19 and TRBJ2-3, is DGGITQSPKYLFRKEGQNVTLSCEQNLNHDAMYWYRQDPGQGLRLIYYSQIVNDFQKGDIAEGYSVSREKKESFPLTVTSAQKNPTAFYLCASSRSTSTDTQYFGPGTRLTVL.